One sample yielded the 5 T cell receptor beta chains listed below, sequenced in a study of blood T cells in healthy people across ages. Together with a sample-barcoded 5' primer, a J-beta primer mix was included in a second PCR lasting roughly 6 to 12 cycles. MiXCR was run by TCRdb on the 5' RACE reads, yielding one entry per CDR3 protein. The sample includes more than 900,000 distinct CDR3 sequences, 25% to 35% of them seen just once. These same data were also listed under a study on T cells of mothers and their children.

The specimen sequenced was blood. The receptors derive from a woman aged 40 to 50 in good health.

The rearrangement joins TRBV29-1 to TRBJ2-1, with D possibly matching TRBD2 (6 bases). CDR1 is SQVTM, CDR2 ANQGSEA, per germline. This CDR3 spans 10 amino acids. With 7 bases removed from V and 6 bases from J, the gap between germline ends came to 7 bases. CDR3 nucleotides: TGCAGCGGCGGGATCAATGAGCAGTTCTTC. Translating it yields CSGGINEQFF.

There are many counts of this clonotype. The chain uses TRBV7-6 and TRBJ2-7, with a possible D match to TRBD2 (6 bases). Trimming shortened V by 5 bases and J by 2 bases, and 16 bases separated the two germline ends. The CDR3 totals 15 residues. Germline V gene sequence: CDR1 SGHVS, CDR2 FNYEAQ. The CDR3 loop reads CASSAQGGGAYEQYF. The CDR3 coding sequence is TGTGCCAGCAGCGCTCAGGGAGGAGGGGCCTACGAGCAGTACTTC. Full variable domain (rest looked up from reference TRBV7-6 and TRBJ2-7): GAGVSQSPRYKVTKRGQDVALRCDPISGHVSLYWYRQALGQGPEFLTYFNYEAQQDKSGLPNDRFSAERPEGSISTLTIQRTEQRDSAMYRCASSAQGGGAYEQYFGPGTRLTVT.

This clonotype was recorded at least ten times. The rearrangement joins TRBV28 to TRBJ2-7, with D perhaps matching TRBD2 (5 bases). Germline V CDR1 and CDR2: MDHEN, SYDVKM. The CDR3 totals 13 residues. Trimming stripped 2 bases from V and 8 bases from J, with 13 bases between. CDR3 in amino acids: CASSLGLLAKQYF. The CDR3 DNA follows: TGTGCCAGCAGTTTAGGACTCTTGGCCAAGCAGTACTTC.

In this sample, this clonotype turned up many times. This sequence joins TRBV6-6 and TRBJ2-7; 9 bases line up with TRBD2. The germline V gene has CDR1 MNHNY and CDR2 SVGAGI (reference sequence). The CDR3 totals 16 residues. V lost 0 bases and J lost 3; bases outside the gene matches: 6. CDR3 DNA sequence: TGTGCCAGCAGTTACTCGATAGCGGGGGCCCTCTACGAGCAGTACTTC. It encodes CASSYSIAGALYEQYF.

This clonotype has just a few counts. A clone one base away is much larger, so this may be a read error. The rearrangement joins TRBV7-3 to TRBJ2-5; 7 bases fit TRBD1. The length of the CDR3 is 15 residues. Germline V gives CDR1 SGHTA, CDR2 FQGTGA. CDR3 DNA sequence: TGTGCCAGCAGCCCATTGGGACAGAACCAAGGGACCCAGTACTTC. Translating gives CASSPLGQNQGTQYF.